Listed below are T cell receptor beta chains from one sample, sequenced in a study of beta chain features in type 1 diabetes. Sequencing used immunoSEQ multiplex PCR; TCRdb keeps in-frame clones, though not all of them. Altogether 250,000 or so clones are present, approximately 20% being singletons, with the ten largest covering around 0.029%. The specimen was naive CD4+ T cells from blood. These receptors all come from a woman between 35 and 50 years old with type 1 diabetes. Both conserved end residues are part of each CDR3. The order of the fields is CDR3 protein, CDR3 DNA, D gene, J gene, CDR3 length, V gene, clone size. D genes are given only for firm matches. A row's size may be missing; if present it is once, few, many or a size class.

CDR3 protein: CASSWDRGNSYEQYF
CDR3 DNA: TGTGCCAGCAGTTGGGACAGGGGGAACTCCTACGAGCAGTACTTC
D gene: TRBD1
J gene: TRBJ2-7
CDR3 length: 15
V gene: TRBV6-5
clone size: .

CDR3 protein: CASSSSHNTEAFF
CDR3 DNA: TGTGCCAGCAGCAGTAGTCATAACACTGAAGCTTTCTTT
D gene: .
J gene: TRBJ1-1
CDR3 length: 13
V gene: TRBV5-4
clone size: .

CDR3 protein: CASSIGTSWNEQFF
CDR3 DNA: TGTGCCAGTAGTATCGGGACTAGTTGGAATGAGCAGTTCTTC
D gene: TRBD2
J gene: TRBJ2-1
CDR3 length: 14
V gene: TRBV19
clone size: .

CDR3 protein: CASSPAGTAYQPQHF
CDR3 DNA: TGTGCCAGCAGCCCCGCCGGGACAGCTTATCAGCCCCAGCATTTT
D gene: TRBD1
J gene: TRBJ1-5
CDR3 length: 15
V gene: TRBV7-2
clone size: few

CDR3 protein: CAWRQTSVSYEQYF
CDR3 DNA: TGTGCCTGGAGACAAACTAGCGTCTCCTACGAGCAGTACTTC
D gene: TRBD2
J gene: TRBJ2-7
CDR3 length: 14
V gene: TRBV30
clone size: few

CDR3 protein: CASSPPPGTEAFF
CDR3 DNA: TGTGCCAGCAGCCCACCGCCCGGCACTGAAGCTTTCTTT
D gene: .
J gene: TRBJ1-1
CDR3 length: 13
V gene: TRBV9
clone size: .

CDR3 protein: CASSSGVNTEAFF
CDR3 DNA: TGTGCCAGCAGTTCAGGGGTGAACACTGAAGCTTTCTTT
D gene: .
J gene: TRBJ1-1
CDR3 length: 13
V gene: TRBV27
clone size: few

CDR3 protein: CASSRTGNSSYNSPLHF
CDR3 DNA: TGTGCCAGCAGCCGTACAGGGAATAGCTCCTATAATTCACCCCTCCACTTT
D gene: .
J gene: TRBJ1-6
CDR3 length: 17
V gene: TRBV13
clone size: few

CDR3 protein: CASSLDSSHAFF
CDR3 DNA: TGTGCCAGCAGCTTGGACAGCTCCCATGCTTTCTTT
D gene: .
J gene: TRBJ1-1
CDR3 length: 12
V gene: TRBV11-2
clone size: few

CDR3 protein: CASSSDIPETQYF
CDR3 DNA: TGCGCCAGCAGCTCGGACATCCCCGAGACCCAGTACTTC
D gene: .
J gene: TRBJ2-5
CDR3 length: 13
V gene: TRBV5-1
clone size: .

CDR3 protein: CASRGSTYEQYF
CDR3 DNA: TGTGCCAGCAGGGGCAGCACCTACGAGCAGTACTTC
D gene: .
J gene: TRBJ2-7
CDR3 length: 12
V gene: TRBV28
clone size: few

CDR3 protein: CASSPYGGGASNTEAFF
CDR3 DNA: TGTGCCAGCTCACCTTACGGGGGAGGGGCGAGTAACACTGAAGCTTTCTTT
D gene: .
J gene: TRBJ1-1
CDR3 length: 17
V gene: TRBV18
clone size: .

CDR3 protein: CASSVVGRGPGNEQFF
CDR3 DNA: TGTGCCAGCAGCGTAGTAGGCAGGGGGCCGGGCAATGAGCAGTTCTTC
D gene: TRBD1
J gene: TRBJ2-1
CDR3 length: 16
V gene: TRBV9
clone size: few

CDR3 protein: CASSLVLAGEGTQYF
CDR3 DNA: TGTGCCAGCAGCTTAGTTCTAGCGGGAGAGGGGACCCAGTACTTC
D gene: TRBD2
J gene: TRBJ2-5
CDR3 length: 15
V gene: TRBV7-7
clone size: .

CDR3 protein: CASSSSGTGLDEQYF
CDR3 DNA: TGTGCCAGCAGCTCCTCCGGGACAGGGTTAGACGAGCAGTACTTC
D gene: TRBD1
J gene: TRBJ2-7
CDR3 length: 15
V gene: TRBV28
clone size: .

CDR3 protein: CASSRLTDRNTEAFF
CDR3 DNA: TGTGCCAGCAGCCGACTAACGGACCGAAACACTGAAGCTTTCTTT
D gene: .
J gene: TRBJ1-1
CDR3 length: 15
V gene: TRBV6-5
clone size: .

CDR3 protein: CASSQDGGYNGYTF
CDR3 DNA: TGCGCCAGCAGCCAAGATGGAGGGTACAACGGCTACACCTTC
D gene: .
J gene: TRBJ1-2
CDR3 length: 14
V gene: TRBV4-1
clone size: .

CDR3 protein: CASSVSGGSTDTQYF
CDR3 DNA: TGTGCCAGCAGCGTTAGCGGGGGAAGCACAGATACGCAGTATTTT
D gene: TRBD2
J gene: TRBJ2-3
CDR3 length: 15
V gene: TRBV9
clone size: .

CDR3 protein: CSAGEVNTQYF
CDR3 DNA: TGCAGTGCTGGGGAGGTGAATACGCAGTATTTT
D gene: .
J gene: TRBJ2-3
CDR3 length: 11
V gene: TRBV20-1
clone size: .